This T cell receptor (beta chain) was found in a study of beta chain features in type 1 diabetes. General observations from the study: Among patients with Type 1 diabetes, TCRB CDR3s were moderately but significantly shorter in every one of the four CD4+ subsets.

The V and J ends lost 4 bases and 2 bases respectively, with 14 bases between them. This CDR3 is built from 15 residues. The germline V gene has CDR1 SGDLS and CDR2 YYNGEE. TCRB transcripts that were expressed got sequenced, as all of the isolated RNA had been reverse transcribed. Repertoires were generated with immunoSEQ multiplex PCR, while TCRdb's copy carries only in-frame clones and drops some. The profile covers hundreds of thousands of clones, with 7% to 10% appearing a single time and more than 0.8% taken by the ten largest. About this clone itself: Its specificity is unknown.

The receptor was derived from a man aged 30 to 39 with type 1 diabetes. V gene TRBV9 combines with J gene TRBJ2-3; no reliable D call. Input material: central memory CD4+ T cells from blood. The CDR3 here is CASSLGGVYTDTQYF. CDR3 sequence (DNA): TGTGCCAGCAGCCTTGGTGGGGTGTACACAGATACGCAGTATTTT.